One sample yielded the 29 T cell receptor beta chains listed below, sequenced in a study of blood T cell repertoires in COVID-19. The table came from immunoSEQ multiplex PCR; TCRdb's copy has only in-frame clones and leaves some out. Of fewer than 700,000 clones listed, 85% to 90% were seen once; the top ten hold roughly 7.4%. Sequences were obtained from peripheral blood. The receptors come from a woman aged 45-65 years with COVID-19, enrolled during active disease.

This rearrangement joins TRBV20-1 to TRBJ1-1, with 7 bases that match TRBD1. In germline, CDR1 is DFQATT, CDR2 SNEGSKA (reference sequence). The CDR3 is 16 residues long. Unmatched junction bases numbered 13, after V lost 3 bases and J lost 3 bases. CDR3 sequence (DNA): TGCAGTGCTAGTCGTTCGGGACAGCGAAAAGACACTGAAGCTTTCTTT. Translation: CSASRSGQRKDTEAFF.

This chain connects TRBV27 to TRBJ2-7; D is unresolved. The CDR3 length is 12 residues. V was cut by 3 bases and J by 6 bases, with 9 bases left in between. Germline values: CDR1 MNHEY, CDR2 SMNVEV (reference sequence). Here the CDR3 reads CASSFFGGEQYF. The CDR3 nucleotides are TGTGCCAGCAGTTTTTTCGGCGGCGAGCAGTACTTC.

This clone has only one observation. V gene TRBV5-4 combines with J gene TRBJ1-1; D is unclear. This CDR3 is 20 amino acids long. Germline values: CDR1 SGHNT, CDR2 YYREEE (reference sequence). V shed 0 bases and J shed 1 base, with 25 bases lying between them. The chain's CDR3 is CASSLGMQVMGSAGNTEAFF. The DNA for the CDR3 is TGTGCCAGCAGCTTGGGAATGCAAGTTATGGGGTCAGCGGGGAACACTGAAGCTTTCTTT.

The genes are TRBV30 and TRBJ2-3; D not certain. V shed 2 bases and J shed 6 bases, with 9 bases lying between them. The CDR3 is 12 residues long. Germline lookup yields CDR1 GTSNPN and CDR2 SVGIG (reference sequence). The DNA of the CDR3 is TGTGCCTGGAGTCTGCCGGAGGATACGCAGTATTTT. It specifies CAWSLPEDTQYF. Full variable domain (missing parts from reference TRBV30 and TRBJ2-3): SQTIHQWPATLVQPVGSPLSLECTVEGTSNPNLYWYRQAAGRGLQLLFYSVGIGQISSEVPQNLSASRPQDRQFILSSKKLLLSDSGFYLCAWSLPEDTQYFGPGTRLTVL.

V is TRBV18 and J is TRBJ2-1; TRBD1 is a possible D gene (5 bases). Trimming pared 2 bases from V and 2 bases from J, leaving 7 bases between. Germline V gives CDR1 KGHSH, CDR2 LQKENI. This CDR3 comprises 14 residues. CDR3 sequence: CASSPGAAYNEQFF. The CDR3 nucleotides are TGTGCCAGCTCACCAGGGGCCGCCTACAATGAGCAGTTCTTC. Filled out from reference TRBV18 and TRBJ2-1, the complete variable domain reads NAGVMQNPRHLVRRRGQEARLRCSPMKGHSHVYWYRQLPEEGLKFMVYLQKENIIDESGMPKERFSAEFPKEGPSILRIQQVVRGDSAAYFCASSPGAAYNEQFFGPGTRLTVL.

The CDR3 loop reads CASSLTRATSTDTQYF. Written as DNA, the CDR3 is TGTGCCAGCAGCTTAACAAGAGCGACTAGCACAGATACGCAGTATTTT. The chain has TRBV7-3 and TRBJ2-3; no reliable D call. The length of the CDR3 is 16 residues. V dropped 0 bases and J dropped 0 bases, with 10 bases sitting between them. Germline lookup yields CDR1 SGHTA and CDR2 FQGTGA.

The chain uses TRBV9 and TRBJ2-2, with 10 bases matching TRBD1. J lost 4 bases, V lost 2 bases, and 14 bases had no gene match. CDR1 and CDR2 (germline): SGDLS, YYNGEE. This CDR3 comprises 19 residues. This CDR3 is CASSVPREDRGPSTGELFF. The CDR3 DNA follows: TGTGCCAGCAGCGTTCCTCGAGAAGACAGGGGGCCTAGCACCGGGGAGCTGTTTTTT.

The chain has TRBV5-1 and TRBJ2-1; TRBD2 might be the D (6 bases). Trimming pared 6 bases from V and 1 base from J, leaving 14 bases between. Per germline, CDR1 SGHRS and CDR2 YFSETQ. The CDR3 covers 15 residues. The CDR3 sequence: CASIFNGGSYNEQFF. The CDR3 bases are TGCGCCAGCATTTTCAATGGGGGGTCCTACAATGAGCAGTTCTTC.

The CDR3 DNA reads TGTGCCAGCAGCTTATCGTATTGGGGGCCGGGAGGAAACACCATATATTTT. It codes for CASSLSYWGPGGNTIYF. This chain links TRBV11-2 with TRBJ1-3; D is perhaps TRBD1 (6 bases). The CDR3 runs 17 residues. Germline-derived CDR1 and CDR2 are SGHAT and FQNNGV. Trimming left V 2 bases short and J 4 bases short, with 18 bases between.

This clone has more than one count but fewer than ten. The CDR3 DNA follows: TGCGCCAGCAGCTTGGGACAGGTCGCGAACACTGAAGCTTTCTTT. Protein: CASSLGQVANTEAFF. J is TRBJ1-1 and V is TRBV5-1, with a weak D call TRBD1 (6 bases). In germline, CDR1 is SGHRS, CDR2 YFSETQ. The CDR3 runs 15 residues. Trimming pared 0 bases from V and 1 base from J, leaving 10 bases between.

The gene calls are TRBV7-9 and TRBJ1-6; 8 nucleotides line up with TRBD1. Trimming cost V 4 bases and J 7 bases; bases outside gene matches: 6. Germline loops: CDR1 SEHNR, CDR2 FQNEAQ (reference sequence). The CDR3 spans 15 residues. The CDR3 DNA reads TGTGCCAGCAGCTCCACGGACAGGGAAAATTCACCCCTCCACTTT. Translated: CASSSTDRENSPLHF.

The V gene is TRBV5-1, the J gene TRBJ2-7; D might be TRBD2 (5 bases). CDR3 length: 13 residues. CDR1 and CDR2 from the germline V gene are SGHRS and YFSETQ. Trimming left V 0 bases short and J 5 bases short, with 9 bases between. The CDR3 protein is CASSLAGFDEQYF. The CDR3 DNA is TGCGCCAGCAGCTTGGCGGGGTTCGACGAGCAGTACTTC.

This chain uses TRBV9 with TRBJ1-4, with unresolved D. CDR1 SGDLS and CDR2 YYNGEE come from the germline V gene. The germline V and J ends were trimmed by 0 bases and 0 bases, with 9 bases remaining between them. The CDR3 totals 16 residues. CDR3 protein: CASSVGAPATNEKLFF. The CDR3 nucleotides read TGTGCCAGCAGCGTAGGGGCCCCCGCAACTAATGAAAAACTGTTTTTT.

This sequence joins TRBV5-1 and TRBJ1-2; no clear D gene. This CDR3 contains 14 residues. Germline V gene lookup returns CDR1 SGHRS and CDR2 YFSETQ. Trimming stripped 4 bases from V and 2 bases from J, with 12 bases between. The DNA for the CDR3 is TGCGCCAGCAGCCCCACCACAACCAACTATGGCTACACCTTC. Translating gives CASSPTTTNYGYTF.

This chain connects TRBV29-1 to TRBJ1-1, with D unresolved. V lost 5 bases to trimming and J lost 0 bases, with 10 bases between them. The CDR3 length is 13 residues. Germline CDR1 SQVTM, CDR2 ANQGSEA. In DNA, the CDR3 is TGCAGCGTTTTAAGGGAGATGAACACTGAAGCTTTCTTT. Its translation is CSVLREMNTEAFF.

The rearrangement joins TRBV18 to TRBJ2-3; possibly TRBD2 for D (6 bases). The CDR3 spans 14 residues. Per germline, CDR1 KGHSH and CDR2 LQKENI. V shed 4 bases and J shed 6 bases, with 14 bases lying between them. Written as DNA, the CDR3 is TGTGCCAGCTCACGGGCGGGGCCAGGGGATACGCAGTATTTT. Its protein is CASSRAGPGDTQYF.

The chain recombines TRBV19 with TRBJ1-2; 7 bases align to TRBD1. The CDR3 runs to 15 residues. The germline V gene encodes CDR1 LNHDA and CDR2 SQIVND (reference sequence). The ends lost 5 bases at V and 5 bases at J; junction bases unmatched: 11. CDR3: CASSPGTASAYGYTF. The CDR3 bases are TGTGCCAGTAGTCCCGGGACAGCTTCAGCGTATGGCTACACCTTC.

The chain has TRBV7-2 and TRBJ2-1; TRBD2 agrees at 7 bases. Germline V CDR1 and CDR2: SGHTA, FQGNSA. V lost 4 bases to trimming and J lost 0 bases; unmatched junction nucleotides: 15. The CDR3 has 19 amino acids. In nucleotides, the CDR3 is TGTGCCAGCAGCTCTACTAGCCGCCTAGCGGAAAGCTCCTACAATGAGCAGTTCTTC. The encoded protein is CASSSTSRLAESSYNEQFF.

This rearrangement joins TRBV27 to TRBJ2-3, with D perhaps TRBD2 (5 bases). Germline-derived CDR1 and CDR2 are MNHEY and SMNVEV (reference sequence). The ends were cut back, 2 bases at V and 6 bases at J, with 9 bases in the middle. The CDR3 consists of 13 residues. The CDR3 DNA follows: TGTGCCAGCAGTTTAACTAGGAGGGATACGCAGTATTTT. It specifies CASSLTRRDTQYF.

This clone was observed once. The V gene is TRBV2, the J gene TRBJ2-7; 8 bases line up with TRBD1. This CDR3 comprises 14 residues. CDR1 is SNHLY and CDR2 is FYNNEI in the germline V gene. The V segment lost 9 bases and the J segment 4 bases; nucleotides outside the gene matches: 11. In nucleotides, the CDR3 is TGTGCCAGTACCAGGGGGCCCGGGGAATACGAGCAGTACTTC. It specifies CASTRGPGEYEQYF.

Here the CDR3 DNA reads TGCGCCAGCAGCCCCCTACAGGCGACTAATGAAAAACTGTTTTTT. The encoded protein is CASSPLQATNEKLFF. The chain has TRBV5-1 and TRBJ1-4; the D gene is possibly TRBD1 (5 bases). Germline V gene sequence: CDR1 SGHRS, CDR2 YFSETQ. V lost 4 bases, J lost 2 bases, and 12 bases lay in between. The CDR3 sequence is 15 residues long. The variable domain in full, with the rest retrieved from reference TRBV5-1 and TRBJ1-4, is KAGVTQTPRYLIKTRGQQVTLSCSPISGHRSVSWYQQTPGQGLQFLFEYFSETQRNKGNFPGRFSGRQFSNSRSEMNVSTLELGDSALYLCASSPLQATNEKLFFGSGTQLSVL.

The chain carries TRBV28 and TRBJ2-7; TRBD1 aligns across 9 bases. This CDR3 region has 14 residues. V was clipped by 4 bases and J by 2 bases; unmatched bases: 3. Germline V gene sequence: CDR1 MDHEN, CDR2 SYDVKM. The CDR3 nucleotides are TGTGCCAGCAGTTCGGACAGGGGCCCCTACGAGCAGTACTTC. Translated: CASSSDRGPYEQYF.

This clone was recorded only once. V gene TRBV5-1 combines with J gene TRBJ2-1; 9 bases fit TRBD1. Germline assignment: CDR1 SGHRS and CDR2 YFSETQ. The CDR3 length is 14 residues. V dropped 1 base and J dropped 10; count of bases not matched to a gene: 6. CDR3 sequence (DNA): TGCGCCAGCAGCTTGACAGGGGGCCTCGGGGAGCAGTTCTTC. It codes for CASSLTGGLGEQFF.

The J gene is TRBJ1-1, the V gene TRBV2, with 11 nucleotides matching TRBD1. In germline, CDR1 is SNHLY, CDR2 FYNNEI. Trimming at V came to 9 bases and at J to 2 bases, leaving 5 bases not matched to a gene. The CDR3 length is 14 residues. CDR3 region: CASAGTGGNTEAFF. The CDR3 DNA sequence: TGTGCCAGTGCTGGGACAGGGGGTAACACTGAAGCTTTCTTT.

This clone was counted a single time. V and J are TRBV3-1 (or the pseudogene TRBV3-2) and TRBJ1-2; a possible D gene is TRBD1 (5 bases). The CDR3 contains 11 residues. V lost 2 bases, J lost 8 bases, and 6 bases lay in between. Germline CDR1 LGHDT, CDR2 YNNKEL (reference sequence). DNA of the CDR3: TGTGCCAGCAGCCAAAGACAGGGCTACACCTTC. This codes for CASSQRQGYTF.

The CDR3 spells CASSVGGLETQYF. DNA of the CDR3: TGTGCCAGCAGCGTAGGTGGGCTAGAGACCCAGTACTTC. The rearrangement links TRBV9 to TRBJ2-5; D gene uncertain. Germline V gives CDR1 SGDLS, CDR2 YYNGEE. The CDR3 is made up of 13 amino acids. V lost 0 bases, J lost 4 bases, and 7 bases lay in between. The whole variable domain, filled in from reference TRBV9 and TRBJ2-5, reads DSGVTQTPKHLITATGQRVTLRCSPRSGDLSVYWYQQSLDQGLQFLIQYYNGEERAKGNILERFSAQQFPDLHSELNLSSLELGDSALYFCASSVGGLETQYFGPGTRLLVL.

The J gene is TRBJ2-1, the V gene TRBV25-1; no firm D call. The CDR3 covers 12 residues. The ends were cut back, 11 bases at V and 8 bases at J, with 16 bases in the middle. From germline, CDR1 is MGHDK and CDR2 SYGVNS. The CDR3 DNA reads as TGTGCCGCTACGTCCTTAAGCGATGAGCAGTTCTTC. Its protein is CAATSLSDEQFF. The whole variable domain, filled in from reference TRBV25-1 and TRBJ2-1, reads EADIYQTPRYLVIGTGKKITLECSQTMGHDKMYWYQQDPGMELHLIHYSYGVNSTEKGDLSSESTVSRIRTEHFPLTLESARPSHTSQYLCAATSLSDEQFFGPGTRLTVL.

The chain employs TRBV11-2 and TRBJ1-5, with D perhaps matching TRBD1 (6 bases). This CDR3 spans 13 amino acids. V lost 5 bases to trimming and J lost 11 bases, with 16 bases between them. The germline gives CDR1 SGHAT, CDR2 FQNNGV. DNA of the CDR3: TGTGCCAGCAGCCCTAGGGGGGGGGAGACCCAGCATTTT. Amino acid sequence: CASSPRGGETQHF.

The CDR3 sequence: CASSYYGGQPQHF. CDR3 nucleotides: TGTGCCAGCAGTTACTATGGTGGCCAGCCCCAGCATTTT. The chain uses TRBV6-5 and TRBJ1-5; no firm D call. The germline CDR1 and CDR2 sequences are MNHEY and SVGAGI. This CDR3 region has 13 residues. V lost 1 base, J lost 7 bases, and 8 bases lay in between.